These 20 T cell receptor beta chains were all obtained from the same sample, sequenced in a study of early T cells in non-severe SARS-CoV-2 infection (dated by TCRdb to the early 2020s). The receptor library was made with 5' RACE. These reads were obtained on a NextSeq 500. Using fastp trimming at Q25 and MiXCR clonotype assembly, TCRdb reanalyzed the public sequencing data and kept in-frame beta chains. Each CDR3 protein gets just one entry, which takes the most common genes and DNA from the rows behind it. The table for this sample lists roughly 71,000 distinct CDR3 sequences; less than 15% of them were counted only once. The ten largest make up roughly 5.2% of the sample. Sequencing was performed on whole blood. The receptors derive from an adult who was a healthcare worker with PCR-confirmed SARS-CoV-2 infection or an uninfected control (not recorded which).

The rearrangement joins TRBV7-7 to TRBJ1-5, with a weak D call TRBD1 (5 bases). CDR3 size: 15 residues. Between the trimmed V and J ends, which lost 1 base and 0 bases, there was a span of 7 bases. Germline loops: CDR1 SSHAT, CDR2 FNYEAQ (reference sequence). DNA for the CDR3: TGTGCCAGCAGCTTAGGGGACCTTAGCAATCAGCCCCAGCATTTT. It encodes CASSLGDLSNQPQHF.

This clonotype was detected only a few times. J is TRBJ2-4 and V is TRBV28, with TRBD1 matching 9 bases. There are 17 residues in the CDR3. Trimming at V came to 3 bases and at J to 1 base, leaving 7 bases not matched to a gene. Germline V CDR1 and CDR2: MDHEN, SYDVKM. For the CDR3, the DNA is TGTGCCAGCAGTTTGGTACAGGGGGCAGGGGCCAAAAACATTCAGTACTTC. This translates into CASSLVQGAGAKNIQYF.

In this sample, this clonotype turned up many times. V is TRBV19 and J is TRBJ2-5, with D tentatively TRBD2 (5 bases). The V end lost 3 bases, the J end lost 3 bases, and 8 bases lay between the germline ends. The germline V gene encodes CDR1 LNHDA and CDR2 SQIVND (reference sequence). There are 13 residues in the CDR3. Here the CDR3 reads CASSIAGKETQYF. The CDR3 DNA follows: TGTGCCAGTAGTATTGCGGGTAAAGAGACCCAGTACTTC.

This clonotype was detected ten times or more. The CDR3 region has the DNA TGTGCCAGCAGACATATAGCGGGGGGGTACCAAGAGACCCAGTACTTC. Amino acid sequence: CASRHIAGGYQETQYF. V gene TRBV7-8 combines with J gene TRBJ2-5; 11 nucleotides align to TRBD2. This CDR3 spans 16 amino acids. The V segment lost 6 bases and the J segment 0 bases; nucleotides outside the gene matches: 6. Germline CDR1 reads SGHVS; CDR2 reads FQNEAQ. Based on the CDR3 plus reference TRBV7-8 and TRBJ2-5, the full variable domain is GAGVSQSPRYKVAKRGQDVALRCDPISGHVSLFWYQQALGQGPEFLTYFQNEAQLDKSGLPSDRFFAERPEGSVSTLKIQRTQQEDSAVYLCASRHIAGGYQETQYFGPGTRLLVL.

This clonotype was counted at least ten times. The CDR3 region is CASSLLPGRINEKLFF. The CDR3 DNA reads as TGCGCCAGCAGCTTACTTCCGGGACGGATTAATGAAAAACTGTTTTTT. This sequence joins TRBV5-1 and TRBJ1-4; D is possibly TRBD1 (5 bases). The CDR3 runs to 16 residues. The V gene lost 2 bases and the J gene lost 4 bases, with 15 bases spanning the gap. Germline-derived CDR1 and CDR2 are SGHRS and YFSETQ.

This clonotype appeared many times. This chain uses TRBV21-1 with TRBJ2-3. TRBV21-1 is listed as a pseudogene. This CDR3 contains 14 residues. CDR3: CASKTSTYTDTQYF. The CDR3 coding sequence is TGTGCCAGCAAGACGTCTACCTACACAGATACGCAGTATTTT.

As concerns this clonotype: A read error may account for a junction end that differs from germline. The DNA for the CDR3 is TGTGCCAGCAGCTTAAGAGGGGGCCTGGGACAGGGTGAGGACTTC. This translates into CASSLRGGLGQGEDF. V and J are TRBV7-2 and TRBJ2-5; TRBD1 matches at 9 bases. Germline V lookup: CDR1 SGHTA, CDR2 FQGNSA. The CDR3 loop spans 15 amino acids.

This clonotype was observed a few times. The rearrangement joins TRBV11-2 to TRBJ2-7, with D possibly being TRBD2 (5 bases). Looked up from germline, CDR1 is SGHAT and CDR2 is FQNNGV. Trimming cost V 4 bases and J 0 bases, with 16 bases left between them. The CDR3 extends over 16 amino acids. As DNA, the CDR3 is TGTGCCAGCAGCTCCCGGGGAGCCTCCCGCTCCTACGAGCAGTACTTC. Translating it yields CASSSRGASRSYEQYF. The full variable domain, rest sourced from reference TRBV11-2 and TRBJ2-7, is EAGVAQSPRYKIIEKRQSVAFWCNPISGHATLYWYQQILGQGPKLLIQFQNNGVVDDSQLPKDRFSAERLKGVDSTLKIQPAKLEDSAVYLCASSSRGASRSYEQYFGPGTRLTVT.

This clonotype has a handful of counts. The genes are TRBV6-2 or TRBV6-3 and TRBJ2-7; perhaps TRBD1 as D (5 bases). Trimming left V 5 bases short and J 1 base short, with 9 bases between. The CDR3 is made up of 13 amino acids. CDR1 MNHEY and CDR2 SVGEGT come from the germline V gene. The CDR3: CASSQRTSYEQYF. CDR3 sequence (DNA): TGTGCCAGCAGTCAACGGACATCCTACGAGCAGTACTTC.

This clonotype was counted only a few times. The V and J genes are TRBV12-5 and TRBJ2-7; 10 positions match TRBD1. In germline, CDR1 is LGHNT, CDR2 FRNRAP. This CDR3 has 16 amino acids. V lost 1 base to trimming and J lost 9 bases; unmatched junction nucleotides: 12. CDR3 DNA: TGTGCTAGTGGTTTGGCCCTCGGGACAGGGGCCTATCGGCAGTACTTC. The encoded protein is CASGLALGTGAYRQYF.

A few counts support this clonotype. The chain couples TRBV11-3 to TRBJ2-1; possible D gene TRBD2, 6 bases. The V gene lost 5 bases and the J gene lost 10 bases, with 9 bases spanning the gap. This CDR3 is built from 11 residues. Per the germline V gene, CDR1 is SGHNT and CDR2 is YENEEA. CDR3 protein: CASSPSVEQFF. CDR3 nucleotides: TGTGCCAGCAGCCCTAGCGTGGAGCAGTTCTTC.

This clonotype was seen ten or more times. The rearrangement joins TRBV2 to TRBJ2-3; D uncertain. V was shortened by 6 bases and J by 4 bases, with 14 bases between the two germline ends. Germline V lookup: CDR1 SNHLY, CDR2 FYNNEI. The CDR3 covers 14 residues. CDR3 bases: TGTGCCAGCAGGAAGCAGTCAACCGCAGATACGCAGTATTTT. Encoded protein: CASRKQSTADTQYF.

This clonotype was found many times. The rearrangement uses TRBV11-2 and TRBJ2-7, with D possibly called TRBD1 or TRBD2 (6 bases each). The CDR3 is 12 residues long. Germline V CDR1 and CDR2: SGHAT, FQNNGV. V gave up 5 bases and J gave up 7 bases, with 12 bases separating them. CDR3 region: CASSPGAREQYF. CDR3 nucleotide sequence: TGTGCCAGCAGCCCGGGGGCGAGGGAGCAGTACTTC.

This clonotype was picked up many times. V gene TRBV12-3 or TRBV12-4 combines with J gene TRBJ2-5, with a possible D match to TRBD1 (5 bases). Between the trimmed V and J ends, which lost 2 bases and 4 bases, there was a span of 8 bases. This CDR3 region has 13 residues. The CDR3: CASSLQGGETQYF. DNA of the CDR3: TGTGCCAGCAGTTTACAGGGTGGAGAGACCCAGTACTTC.

The V call is TRBV12-3 or TRBV12-4, the J call TRBJ2-3, with D perhaps TRBD2 (6 bases). The V end lost 4 bases, the J end lost 6 bases, and 8 bases lay between the germline ends. This CDR3 spans 12 amino acids. This CDR3 is CASSSRGDTQYF. The CDR3 DNA reads as TGTGCCAGCAGTTCCCGGGGGGATACGCAGTATTTT.

In this sample, this clonotype turned up many times. The chain links TRBV20-1 to TRBJ2-1; D might be TRBD2 (5 bases). The germline gives CDR1 DFQATT, CDR2 SNEGSKA (reference sequence). V lost 1 base and J lost 6, with 16 bases in between. The CDR3 spans 15 residues. CDR3 sequence: CSARARTHGINEQFF. CDR3 DNA: TGCAGTGCTAGAGCAAGGACCCACGGGATCAATGAGCAGTTCTTC.

This clonotype turned up a few times. The CDR3 region has the DNA TGTGCCAGCAGCCAACCAGCGGGGACAGGGCACTATGGCTACACCTTC. Translation: CASSQPAGTGHYGYTF. V and J are TRBV6-5 and TRBJ1-2, with 9 bases that match TRBD1. From germline, CDR1 is MNHEY and CDR2 SVGAGI. Unmatched junction bases numbered 11, after V lost 6 bases and J lost 3 bases. This CDR3 contains 16 residues.

This clonotype has a count of ten or more. This chain joins TRBV6-1 and TRBJ2-7; D is unresolved. This CDR3 has 12 amino acids. V lost 7 bases to trimming and J lost 3 bases, with 10 bases between them. Germline V gene data show CDR1 as MNHNS and CDR2 as SASEGT. CDR3 in amino acids: CASTEWVYEQYF. The CDR3 DNA is TGTGCCAGCACCGAATGGGTCTACGAGCAGTACTTC.

This clonotype was counted many times. V gene TRBV9 combines with J gene TRBJ2-5; 7 bases map to TRBD1. Trimming removed 0 bases from V and 3 bases from J; junction bases left unmatched: 2. The CDR3 extends over 14 amino acids. CDR1 and CDR2 from the germline V gene are SGDLS and YYNGEE. This chain's CDR3 is CASSVADREETQYF. The CDR3 region has the DNA TGTGCCAGCAGCGTAGCTGACAGGGAAGAGACCCAGTACTTC.

This clonotype appeared many times. The chain carries TRBV5-4 and TRBJ1-1, with D perhaps matching TRBD1 (5 bases). Germline CDR1 and CDR2: SGHNT and YYREEE (reference sequence). CDR3 length equals 13 residues. V dropped 5 bases and J dropped 5 bases, with 13 bases sitting between them. The chain's CDR3 is CASRFRVGTEAFF. Written as DNA, the CDR3 is TGTGCCAGCAGGTTCAGGGTGGGAACTGAAGCTTTCTTT. The variable domain in full, with the rest retrieved from reference TRBV5-4 and TRBJ1-1, is ETGVTQSPTHLIKTRGQQVTLRCSSQSGHNTVSWYQQALGQGPQFIFQYYREEENGRGNFPPRFSGLQFPNYSSELNVNALELDDSALYLCASRFRVGTEAFFGQGTRLTVV.